One sample yielded the 9 T cell receptor beta chains listed below, sequenced in a study of T-cell memory formation after mild COVID-19. TCRdb re-analysed the 5' RACE reads in MiXCR, keeping a single row per CDR3 protein. Among fewer than 550,000 distinct CDR3 sequences listed, roughly 20% were seen once. Material for sequencing was PBMCs or a T cell subset sorted from them (not recorded which). The source is an adult woman who had mild COVID-19 (a few samples of this study predate the infection). Cell type and time point are not known.

There are many counts of this clonotype. The chain joins TRBV7-2 to TRBJ2-7; TRBD1 matches 9 bases. With 1 base clipped from V and 0 bases from J, the junction kept 4 bases outside the gene matches. This CDR3 has 16 residues. Per germline, CDR1 SGHTA and CDR2 FQGNSA. CDR3 sequence reads: CASSLGGTGISYEQYF. In DNA, the CDR3 is TGTGCCAGCAGCTTAGGGGGGACAGGGATCTCCTACGAGCAGTACTTC.

This clonotype has at least ten counts. The genes are TRBV4-3 and TRBJ2-1, with no clear D. V was shortened by 4 bases and J by 0 bases, with 13 bases between the two germline ends. This CDR3 comprises 16 residues. Germline V gives CDR1 LGHNA, CDR2 YSLEER. CDR3 sequence: CASSPPRRSSYNEQFF. The DNA of the CDR3 is TGCGCCAGCAGCCCCCCGCGGCGGTCCTCCTACAATGAGCAGTTCTTC.

This clonotype occurred a few times. The chain joins TRBV3-1 to TRBJ1-2; D perhaps matches TRBD1 (5 bases). With 5 bases removed from V and 4 bases from J, the gap between germline ends came to 20 bases. Looked up from germline, CDR1 is LGHDT and CDR2 is YNNKEL (reference sequence). This CDR3 comprises 16 residues. The CDR3 bases are TGTGCCAGCAGCTCCCGACGGGGCGAGGGGTCCTATGGCTACACCTTC. Its protein product is CASSSRRGEGSYGYTF.

This rearrangement joins TRBV5-1 to TRBJ2-1; 11 bases are shared with TRBD1. V lost 4 bases, J lost 4 bases, and 10 bases stayed unmatched. This CDR3 is 17 amino acids long. Germline assignment: CDR1 SGHRS and CDR2 YFSETQ. The CDR3 DNA sequence: TGCGCCAGCAGCACCGATCCGGGACAGGGGGTTTACAATGAGCAGTTCTTC. Amino acids: CASSTDPGQGVYNEQFF.

This clonotype showed up just a few times. The rearrangement joins TRBV7-9 to TRBJ2-7; D is possibly TRBD1 (6 bases). The CDR3 extends over 19 amino acids. The ends were cut back, 0 bases at V and 4 bases at J, with 25 bases in the middle. The V gene's germline CDR1 is SEHNR and CDR2 FQNEAQ (reference sequence). The CDR3 region is CASSLAGATGGGFGYEQYF. Written as DNA, the CDR3 is TGTGCCAGCAGCTTAGCGGGGGCTACAGGAGGAGGTTTCGGATACGAGCAGTACTTC. Complete variable domain (other parts from reference TRBV7-9 and TRBJ2-7): DTGVSQNPRHKITKRGQNVTFRCDPISEHNRLYWYRQTLGQGPEFLTYFQNEAQLEKSRLLSDRFSAERPKGSFSTLEIQRTEQGDSAMYLCASSLAGATGGGFGYEQYFGPGTRLTVT.

The chain uses TRBV24-1 and TRBJ2-7; no firm D call. In germline, CDR1 is KGHDR, CDR2 SFDVKD. CDR3 length: 13 residues. Trimming left V 3 bases short and J 4 bases short, with 9 bases between. CDR3 sequence (DNA): TGTGCCACCAGTGATCGCCTTTCTTACGAGCAGTACTTC. This codes for CATSDRLSYEQYF.

The rearrangement links TRBV21-1 to TRBJ2-7; the table's D call, TRBD1, was not checked against the DNA. TRBV21-1 is reported as a pseudogene. The CDR3 has 13 residues. For the CDR3, the DNA is TGTGCCAGCAGCAACCCGAGGGGGTACGAGCAGTACTTC. Its translation is CASSNPRGYEQYF.

The chain uses TRBV18 and TRBJ2-1; 8 bases map to TRBD1. The CDR3 loop spans 17 amino acids. After removal of 1 base from V and 7 bases from J, the junction contained 12 bases not matched to a gene. Germline CDR1 and CDR2: KGHSH and LQKENI. The CDR3 here is CASSPRLTGTGNNEQFF. The DNA for the CDR3 is TGTGCCAGCTCACCACGACTTACCGGGACAGGTAATAATGAGCAGTTCTTC.

This clonotype was recorded a few times. The chain combines TRBV7-3 with TRBJ2-3, with TRBD2 matching 7 bases. V lost 1 base to trimming and J lost 1 base; unmatched junction nucleotides: 2. Germline values: CDR1 SGHTA, CDR2 FQGTGA. The CDR3 spans 15 residues. As DNA, the CDR3 is TGTGCCAGCAGCTTAATGGGGGGGGGCACAGATACGCAGTATTTT. Residues: CASSLMGGGTDTQYF.